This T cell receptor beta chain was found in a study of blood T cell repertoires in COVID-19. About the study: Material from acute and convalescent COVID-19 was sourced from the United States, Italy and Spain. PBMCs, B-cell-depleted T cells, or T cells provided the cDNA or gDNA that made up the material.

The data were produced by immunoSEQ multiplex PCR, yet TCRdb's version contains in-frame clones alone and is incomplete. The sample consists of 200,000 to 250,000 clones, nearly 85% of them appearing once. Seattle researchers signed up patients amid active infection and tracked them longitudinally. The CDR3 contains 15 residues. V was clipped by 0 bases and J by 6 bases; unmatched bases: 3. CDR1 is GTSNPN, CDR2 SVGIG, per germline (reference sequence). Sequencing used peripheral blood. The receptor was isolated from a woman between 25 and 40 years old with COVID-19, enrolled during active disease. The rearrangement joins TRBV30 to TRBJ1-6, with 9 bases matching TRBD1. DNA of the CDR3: TGTGCCTGGAGTGTAGAGGGACAGGGTAATTCACCCCTCCACTTT. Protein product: CAWSVEGQGNSPLHF.